This record looks at one T cell receptor beta chain sequence and its context. It lacks a known antigen. Base qualities are not provided; no much larger clone lies one nucleotide away. The library was generated by the immunoSEQ multiplex PCR assay. The multiplex PCR relied on a mix of 60 forward primers for TCR Vbeta segments and 13 reverse primers for TCR Jbeta segments. The CDR3 region of rearranged TCR beta genes was amplified from genomic DNA by a multiplex PCR assay. The Illumina HiSeq System was used to sequence the amplified TCR beta libraries as 87-base-pair reads. The study's own analysis went as follows. A later analysis tallied tens of millions of unique TCR beta chains across the 700 or so repertoires, and approximately 11 million of those chains were shared by two or more donors. Raw reads were error-corrected and collapsed into unique sequences with a nearest-neighbor algorithm that merged closely related sequences to remove PCR and sequencing errors. To assign V, D and J gene segments, CDR3 sequences were aligned to IMGT reference sequences. For a sequence to be retained, a match of at least six nucleotides to both a V gene segment and a J gene segment was required. Rearrangements were called productive when the CDR3 lacked stop codons and stayed in frame with V and J; all others were non-productive. CDR3 was defined according to IMGT convention as the region running from the second conserved V-encoded cysteine to the conserved J-encoded phenylalanine. Sequences without an unambiguous match to a single V gene segment were excluded from the earlier analysis of a few hundred of the donors. In an earlier analysis of some 590 of the donors, a V segment was called functional when productive rearrangements were above 56.7%, and segregating when the standard deviation between donors exceeded 5%. To diagnose cytomegalovirus status from the catalog of TCR beta chain sequences, a statistical classification framework was built. V and J gene assignment, in a later analysis, came from comparing TCR nucleotide sequences with IMGT/GENE-DB human TR gene sequences. The TCRdist pipeline was used in a later analysis to assign CDR3 sequences and most-parsimonious VDJ recombination scenarios. A later analysis defined each TCR beta chain by its CDR3 amino acid sequence plus V-gene family, and excluded reads lacking a unique V-gene family. As a way to deal with suspected cross-contamination and a sequencing artifact, a later analysis dropped 450 to 700 nucleotide sequences that were highly shared and had low generation probability. A later analysis calculated a clonal expansion index for each public chain from normalized within-repertoire ranks of inferred template counts. In a later analysis, generation probabilities were computed using a VDJ recombination model fitted to out-of-frame rearrangements, and the results were checked against IGoR. In a later analysis, hypergeometric tests were used to score TCR-TCR, TCR-HLA and TCR-CMV co-occurrence, with a repertoire-size bias correction applied to TCR pairs. In a later analysis, false discovery rates were estimated by permuting HLA or CMV assignments 20 times. In a later analysis, co-occurring TCRs were grouped with DBSCAN, and TCRdist sequence similarity was added when clustering was performed within HLA-allele-positive subsets. Repertoires with fewer than 30,000 or more than 120,000 public chains were left out of co-occurrence clustering, as were about five repertoires with anomalous nucleotide sharing. The immuneACCESS repertoire file appears here via TCRdb, limited to in-frame rearrangements. These files lack a portion of the clones; in checked studies, under half of the deficit traces to unresolved V genes, and the cause of the others is not known. D and trimming were read from the DNA, whereas the V and J calls and clone size are those reported in that table. This sample comprises some 150,000 clones, 80% to 85% of them detected only once. The ten biggest clones cover around 3.7% of the sample.

For CDR1 and CDR2, the germline V gene lists MGHRA and YSYEKL. Cut back by 0 bases and 7 bases, the V and J ends lie 6 bases apart. From the cysteine up to the phenylalanine, the CDR3 has a length of 12 residues. Only the CDR3 DNA is retained, 36 bases long and in frame from the first base. This record belongs to a study of cytomegalovirus exposure and HLA in healthy donors (dated by TCRdb to about 2017). Study-level background: In an earlier analysis of several hundred of the donors, around 300 Gb of sequence data and 117 million unique TCR beta sequences from roughly 190 million T cells were reported. About 280 gigabases of sequencing data and 70 million to 85 million unique TCR sequences were included in an early release covering roughly 700 HLA-typed donors. Of the roughly 390 genotyped donors, around 81% fell in the genetic ancestry cluster associated with self-reported Caucasian donors. The study aimed to test whether signatures of past pathogen exposure could be identified by cataloging public T cell receptors. The T cell repertoires of some 670 subjects were profiled by immunosequencing and related to cytomegalovirus serostatus. A separate validation cohort of 100 to 150 different subjects was used in addition to the 666-subject first cohort. High-throughput TCR immunosequencing, statistical association of individual TCRs with disease status, and machine learning were combined to predict cytomegalovirus infection status. A later analysis re-analyzed previously published TCR beta repertoires from approximately 700 donors and added high-resolution HLA genotyping to study TCR occurrence patterns. The later analysis used no new phenotypic data to find candidate immune exposures, relying instead on TCR beta sequences and their occurrence across donors. An earlier analysis of 587 of the donors applied high-throughput TCR beta sequencing to assess whether each TCR beta V gene segment acted as functional or pseudogenic. Donor age, sex, ethnicity and CMV serostatus were compiled together with the repertoire data. A later genetic analysis took genome-wide SNP genotypes for about three fifths of the 666 donors and used that subset as a discovery cohort. Every repertoire in the discovery cohort had been generated on one and the same sequencing platform. HLA typing included class I and class II loci at four-digit resolution. Typing coverage differed by locus: A, B, C, DRB1 and DQB1 were typed in roughly 620-630 donors, DQA1 in 500 to 550, DPA1 in approximately 610, and DPB1 in 400 to 490. Roughly five DR-DQ haplotypes were treated as single units for association and clustering because of strong linkage in the cohort. Among about 400 genotyped donors of the cohort, an average of around 220,000 unique TCR beta nucleotide sequences was sequenced per donor, of which about 18% were non-productive. Study-wide conclusions, independent of this receptor: A few of the identified cytomegalovirus-associated TCR beta chains were confirmed in vitro to be specific for cytomegalovirus antigens. In a later genetic analysis, fewer N-insertions in productive TCRs were reported among donors in an Asian-associated ancestry cluster than the approximately 710-donor mean. A group of highly shared sequence variants was considered likely to be a technical artifact of the sequencing pipeline. An association between a missense DCLRE1C variant and V-gene and J-gene trimming of TCR beta chains was found in a later genetic analysis and replicated in an independent cohort. A further reported finding was that TCR beta sequences accurately predicted the HLA-A and HLA-B alleles for most subjects in the first cohort. According to a later analysis, most CMV-associated TCR beta chains appeared to be HLA-restricted, and the HLA associations seemed to be driven largely by CMV exposure. Roughly uniform sequencing depth across donors was assumed in presence/absence analyses, although this assumption may not hold. Several of the top co-occurrence clusters appeared to be linked to parvovirus B19, influenza, CMV and Epstein-Barr virus, according to a later analysis. Because HLA typing was missing for some donors at each locus, association tests included only the typed subset. At a false discovery rate of 0.05, a later analysis linked around 15,000 TCR beta sequences to specific HLA alleles. The authors suggested that the approach could potentially be generalized to other disease states and immunological phenotypes. Strong co-occurrence of HLA alleles, especially DR and DQ, made assigning TCR associations to individual alleles difficult. In the study, 164 TCR beta chains were listed as associated with cytomegalovirus. Because counts were too low, seventeen rarely observed V segments, including chromosome 9 orphons, were excluded from the earlier analysis of 587 of the donors. Compared with equally common non-associated chains, HLA-associated TCR beta chains in a later analysis were more clonally expanded and had lower generation probabilities. In an earlier analysis of fewer than 700 of the donors, most TCR beta V segments appeared in productive rearrangements about 87% or about 30% of the time, broadly matching IMGT annotations. Cytomegalovirus status was reported to be diagnosed by the classifier with high specificity and sensitivity in both the original and validation cohorts. The cohort was sequenced for TCR beta chains only, and without alpha or paired-chain data the features that could be detected were limited. The only immune exposure information available for the cohort was CMV serostatus. In a later analysis, the rate of TCR association differed among HLA loci, with DRB1 alleles having the most associated TCRs and HLA-C alleles having the fewest. Correlated functional status among segregating V segments might be attributable to linkage disequilibrium, but an unknown experimental factor could not be ruled out. Some IMGT-functional V segments, including TRBV6-2 and TRBV6-3, could not be told apart with the 87-base-pair reads, so those segments were excluded. Most TCR sequences were seen in very few donors, while some public TCRs were found in many individuals.

The cohort was made up of 500 to 800 healthy bone marrow donors. At the time of sampling, every cohort member was nominally healthy, though immune exposures that went unrecorded were likely present. The donor was CMV seronegative and belonged to the group of 352 seronegative cohort members. A peripheral blood sample was provided by each donor, and peripheral blood mononuclear cells were used for TCR beta sequencing. The Qiagen DNeasy Blood Extraction Kit was used to extract genomic DNA from the blood cell samples. Sequenced sample: PBMCs. This chain joins TRBV4-1 to TRBJ1-1, with no D gene named confidently. The source of this sequence is a male donor in good health and CMV-seronegative. The encoded CDR3 is CASSQENSEAFF. The DNA sequence is TGCGCCAGCAGCCAAGAGAATAGTGAAGCTTTCTTT.